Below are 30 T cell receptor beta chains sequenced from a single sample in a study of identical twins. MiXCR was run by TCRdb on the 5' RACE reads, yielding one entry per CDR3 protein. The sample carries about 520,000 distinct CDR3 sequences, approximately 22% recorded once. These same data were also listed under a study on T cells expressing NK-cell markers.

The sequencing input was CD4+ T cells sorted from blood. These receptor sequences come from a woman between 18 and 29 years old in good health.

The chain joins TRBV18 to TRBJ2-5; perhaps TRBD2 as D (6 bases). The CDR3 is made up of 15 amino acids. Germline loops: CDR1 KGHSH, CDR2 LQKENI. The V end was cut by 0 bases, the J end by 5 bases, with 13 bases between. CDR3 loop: CASSPPAGGGETQYF. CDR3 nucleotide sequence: TGTGCCAGCTCACCACCCGCCGGTGGAGGGGAGACCCAGTACTTC.

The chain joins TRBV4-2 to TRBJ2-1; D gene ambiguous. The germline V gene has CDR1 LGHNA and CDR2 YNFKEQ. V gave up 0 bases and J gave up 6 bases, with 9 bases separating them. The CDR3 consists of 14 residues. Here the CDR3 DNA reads TGTGCCAGCAGCCAAGACCCTACGGGCAATGAGCAGTTCTTC. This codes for CASSQDPTGNEQFF.

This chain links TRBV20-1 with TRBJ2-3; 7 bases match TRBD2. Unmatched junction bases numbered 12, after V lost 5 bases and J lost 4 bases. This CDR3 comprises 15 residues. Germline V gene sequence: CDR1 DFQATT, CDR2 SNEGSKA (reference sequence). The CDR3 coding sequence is TGCAGTGCTCCCAACCCCCGTGGGGGGGCAGATACGCAGTATTTT. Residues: CSAPNPRGGADTQYF.

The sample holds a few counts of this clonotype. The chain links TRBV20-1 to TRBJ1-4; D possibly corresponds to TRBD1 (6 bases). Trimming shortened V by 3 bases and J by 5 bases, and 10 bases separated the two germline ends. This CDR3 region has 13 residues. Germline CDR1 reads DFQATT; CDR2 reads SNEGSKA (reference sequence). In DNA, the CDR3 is TGCAGTGCTAGTCACAGGGAGAATGAAAAACTGTTTTTT. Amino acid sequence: CSASHRENEKLFF.

The CDR3 reads CASSLRSSPDTQYF. The CDR3 DNA follows: TGTGCCAGCAGTCTACGATCCTCGCCCGATACGCAGTATTTT. V gene TRBV9 combines with J gene TRBJ2-3, with D unresolved. This CDR3 comprises 14 residues. Germline loops: CDR1 SGDLS, CDR2 YYNGEE. Trimming pared 5 bases from V and 6 bases from J, leaving 16 bases between.

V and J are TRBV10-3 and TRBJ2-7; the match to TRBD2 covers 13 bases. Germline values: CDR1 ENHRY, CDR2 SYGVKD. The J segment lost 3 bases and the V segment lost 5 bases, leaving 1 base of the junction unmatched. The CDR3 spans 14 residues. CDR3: CAISRTSGSYEQYF. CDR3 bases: TGTGCCATCAGTCGGACTAGCGGGAGCTACGAGCAGTACTTC.

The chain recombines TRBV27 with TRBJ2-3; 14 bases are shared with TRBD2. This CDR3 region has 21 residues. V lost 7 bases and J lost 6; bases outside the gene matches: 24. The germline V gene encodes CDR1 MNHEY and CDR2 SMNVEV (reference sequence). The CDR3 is CASTKLGTGTSGGRRKDTQYF. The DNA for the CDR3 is TGTGCCAGCACTAAATTGGGGACCGGGACTAGCGGGGGACGTCGCAAGGATACGCAGTATTTT.

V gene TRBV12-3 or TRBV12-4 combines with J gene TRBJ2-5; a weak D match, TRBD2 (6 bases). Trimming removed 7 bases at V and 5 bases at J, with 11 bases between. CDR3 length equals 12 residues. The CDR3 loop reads CASKWSGETQYF. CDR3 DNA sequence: TGTGCCAGCAAGTGGAGCGGGGAGACCCAGTACTTC.

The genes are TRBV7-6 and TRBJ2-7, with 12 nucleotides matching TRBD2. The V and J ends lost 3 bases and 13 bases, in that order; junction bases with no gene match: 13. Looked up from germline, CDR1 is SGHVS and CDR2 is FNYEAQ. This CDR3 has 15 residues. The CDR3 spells CASSFSMATSGRFYF. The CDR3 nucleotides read TGTGCCAGCAGCTTCAGCATGGCTACTAGCGGGAGGTTCTACTTC.

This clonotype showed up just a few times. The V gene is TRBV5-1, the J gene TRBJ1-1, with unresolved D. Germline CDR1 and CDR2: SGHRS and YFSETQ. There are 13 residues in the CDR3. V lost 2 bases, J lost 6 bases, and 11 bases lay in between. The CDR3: CASSFSGNSEAFF. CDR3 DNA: TGCGCCAGCAGCTTCAGTGGAAACTCTGAAGCTTTCTTT.

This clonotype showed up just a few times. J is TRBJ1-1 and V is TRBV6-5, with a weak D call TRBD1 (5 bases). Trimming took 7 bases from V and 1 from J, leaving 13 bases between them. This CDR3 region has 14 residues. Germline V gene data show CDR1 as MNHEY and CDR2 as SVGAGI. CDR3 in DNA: TGTGCCAGCATTATTAGAGGGGAGAACACTGAAGCTTTCTTT. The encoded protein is CASIIRGENTEAFF.

DNA of the CDR3: TGTGCCAGCAGCTATTCCGGAGGAATGAACACTGAAGCTTTCTTT. Protein: CASSYSGGMNTEAFF. The chain uses TRBV3-1 and TRBJ1-1; no firm D call. The CDR3 has 15 residues. Looked up from germline, CDR1 is LGHDT and CDR2 is YNNKEL (reference sequence). The V gene lost 5 bases and the J gene lost 0 bases, with 13 bases spanning the gap.

The CDR3 is CASTATSGRLYEQFF. The CDR3 nucleotides read TGTGCCAGCACCGCGACTAGCGGGAGGTTGTATGAGCAGTTCTTC. The chain carries TRBV7-8 and TRBJ2-1; TRBD2 matches 13 bases. Germline V gene data show CDR1 as SGHVS and CDR2 as FQNEAQ. The CDR3 length is 15 residues. The ends lost 7 bases at V and 8 bases at J; junction bases unmatched: 8.

The chain's CDR3 is CAISVSASVSYEQYF. The DNA of the CDR3 is TGTGCCATCAGTGTGTCAGCGAGCGTTTCCTACGAGCAGTACTTC. The chain has TRBV10-3 and TRBJ2-7; D ambiguous. V was clipped by 4 bases and J by 1 base, with 14 bases between them. This CDR3 spans 15 amino acids. Germline V gene data show CDR1 as ENHRY and CDR2 as SYGVKD.

The CDR3 sequence: CATFMRGLNTGELFF. The CDR3 region has the DNA TGTGCCACCTTCATGCGGGGGCTCAACACCGGGGAGCTGTTTTTT. J is TRBJ2-2 and V is TRBV10-3; perhaps TRBD2 as D (7 bases). The V and J ends lost 10 bases and 2 bases respectively, with 17 bases between them. Per the germline V gene, CDR1 is ENHRY and CDR2 is SYGVKD. The CDR3 is 15 residues long.

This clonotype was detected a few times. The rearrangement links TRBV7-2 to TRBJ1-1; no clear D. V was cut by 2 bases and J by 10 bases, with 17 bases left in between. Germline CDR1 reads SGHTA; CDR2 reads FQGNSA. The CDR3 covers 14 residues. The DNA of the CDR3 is TGTGCCAGCAGCTTAAGTAGGTCCCCATTCGCAGCTTTCTTT. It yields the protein CASSLSRSPFAAFF.

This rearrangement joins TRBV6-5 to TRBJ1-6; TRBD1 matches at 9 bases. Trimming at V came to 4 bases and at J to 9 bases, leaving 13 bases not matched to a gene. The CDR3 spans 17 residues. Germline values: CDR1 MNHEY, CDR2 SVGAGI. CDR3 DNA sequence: TGTGCCAGCAGTTCCCTCGGCATAGCGACAGGGGGTTCACCCCTCCACTTT. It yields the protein CASSSLGIATGGSPLHF.

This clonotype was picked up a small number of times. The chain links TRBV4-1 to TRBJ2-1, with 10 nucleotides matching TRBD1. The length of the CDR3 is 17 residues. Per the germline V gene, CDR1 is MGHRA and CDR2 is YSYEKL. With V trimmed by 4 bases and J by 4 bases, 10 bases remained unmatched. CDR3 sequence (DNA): TGCGCCAGCAGCCGGAGTTCCGGGACAGGGGTATACAATGAGCAGTTCTTC. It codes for CASSRSSGTGVYNEQFF.

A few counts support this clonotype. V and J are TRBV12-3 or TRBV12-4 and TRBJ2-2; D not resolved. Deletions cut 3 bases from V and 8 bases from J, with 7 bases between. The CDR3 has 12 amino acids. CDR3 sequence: CASSFYHGELFF. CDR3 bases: TGTGCCAGCAGTTTTTACCATGGGGAGCTGTTTTTT.

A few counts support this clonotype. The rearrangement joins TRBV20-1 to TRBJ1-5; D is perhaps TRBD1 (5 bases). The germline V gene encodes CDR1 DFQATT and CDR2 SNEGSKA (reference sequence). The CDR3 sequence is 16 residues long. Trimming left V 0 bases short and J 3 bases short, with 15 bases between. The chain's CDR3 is CSARDGRGHANQPQHF. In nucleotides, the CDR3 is TGCAGTGCTAGAGATGGTCGGGGCCACGCCAATCAGCCCCAGCATTTT.

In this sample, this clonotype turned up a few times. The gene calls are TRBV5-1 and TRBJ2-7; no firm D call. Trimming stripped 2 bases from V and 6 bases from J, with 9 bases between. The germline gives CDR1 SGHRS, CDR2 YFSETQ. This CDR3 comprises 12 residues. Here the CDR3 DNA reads TGCGCCAGCAGCTTCCCCCCTGGCGAGCAGTACTTC. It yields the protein CASSFPPGEQYF.

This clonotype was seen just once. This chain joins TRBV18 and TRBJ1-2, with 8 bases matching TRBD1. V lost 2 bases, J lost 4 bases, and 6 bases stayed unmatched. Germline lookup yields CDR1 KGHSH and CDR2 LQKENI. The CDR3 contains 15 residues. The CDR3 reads CASSPGAGGGYGYTF. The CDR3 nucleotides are TGTGCCAGCTCACCAGGAGCAGGGGGCGGCTATGGCTACACCTTC.

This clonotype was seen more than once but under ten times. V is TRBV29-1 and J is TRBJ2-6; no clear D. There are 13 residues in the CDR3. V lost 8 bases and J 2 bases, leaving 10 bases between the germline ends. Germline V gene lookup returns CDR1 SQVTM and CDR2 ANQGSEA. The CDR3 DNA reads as TGCAGCATCTTTATAGCTGGGGCCAACGTCCTGACTTTC. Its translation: CSIFIAGANVLTF. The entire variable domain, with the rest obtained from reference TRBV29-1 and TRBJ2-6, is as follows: SAVISQKPSRDICQRGTSLTIQCQVDSQVTMMFWYRQQPGQSLTLIATANQGSEATYESGFVIDKFPISRPNLTFSTLTVSNMSPEDSSIYLCSIFIAGANVLTFGAGSRLTVL.

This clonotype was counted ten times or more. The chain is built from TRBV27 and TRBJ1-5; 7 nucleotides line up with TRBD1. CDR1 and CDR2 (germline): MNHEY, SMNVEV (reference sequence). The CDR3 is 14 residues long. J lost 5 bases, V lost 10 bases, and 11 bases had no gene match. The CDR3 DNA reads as TGTGCCAACCGGGGACAGCCTTCCCATCAGCCCCAGCATTTT. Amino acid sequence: CANRGQPSHQPQHF.

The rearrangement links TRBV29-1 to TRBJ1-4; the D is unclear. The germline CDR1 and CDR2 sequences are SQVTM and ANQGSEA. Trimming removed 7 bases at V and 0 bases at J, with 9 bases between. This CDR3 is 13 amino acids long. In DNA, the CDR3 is TGCAGCGGGAGCGTTGCAACTAATGAAAAACTGTTTTTT. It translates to CSGSVATNEKLFF.

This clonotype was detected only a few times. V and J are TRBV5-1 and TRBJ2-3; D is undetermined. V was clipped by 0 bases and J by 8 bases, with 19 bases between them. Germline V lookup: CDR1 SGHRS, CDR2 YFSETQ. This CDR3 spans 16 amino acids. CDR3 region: CASSLGLQVPLGTQYF. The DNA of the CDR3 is TGCGCCAGCAGCTTGGGACTCCAAGTCCCTTTGGGTACGCAGTATTTT.

CDR3 sequence: CSVQKLGTDTQYF. The CDR3 DNA sequence: TGCAGTGTCCAGAAGTTGGGCACAGATACGCAGTATTTT. The chain employs TRBV20-1 and TRBJ2-3; D unclear. CDR3 length: 13 amino acids. Trimming shortened V by 7 bases and J by 1 base, and 12 bases separated the two germline ends. Germline CDR1 DFQATT, CDR2 SNEGSKA (reference sequence).

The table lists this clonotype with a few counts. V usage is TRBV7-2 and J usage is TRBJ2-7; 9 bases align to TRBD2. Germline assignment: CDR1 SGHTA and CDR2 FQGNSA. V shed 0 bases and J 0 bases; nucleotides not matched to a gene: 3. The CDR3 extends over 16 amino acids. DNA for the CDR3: TGTGCCAGCAGCTTAGCGAGTAGCGGGGGCTCCTACGAGCAGTACTTC. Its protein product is CASSLASSGGSYEQYF.

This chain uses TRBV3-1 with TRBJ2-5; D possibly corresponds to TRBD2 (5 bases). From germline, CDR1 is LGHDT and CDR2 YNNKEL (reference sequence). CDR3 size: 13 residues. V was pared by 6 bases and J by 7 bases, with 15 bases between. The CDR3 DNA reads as TGTGCCAGCAGGCACGACGGGGTCCGGACCCAGTACTTC. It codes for CASRHDGVRTQYF.

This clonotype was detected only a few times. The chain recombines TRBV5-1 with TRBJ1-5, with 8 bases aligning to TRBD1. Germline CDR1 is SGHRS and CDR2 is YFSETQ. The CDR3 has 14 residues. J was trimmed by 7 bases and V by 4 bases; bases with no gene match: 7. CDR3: CASSQTGGEQPQHF. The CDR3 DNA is TGCGCCAGCAGCCAAACAGGGGGGGAACAGCCCCAGCATTTT.